Given below is one T cell receptor (beta chain) in context. Its target is unknown. For the second PCR, which ran for roughly 6 to 12 cycles, a sample-barcoded 5' primer and a J-beta primer mix were used. TCRdb redid the calling of the 5' RACE reads with MiXCR, one entry per CDR3 protein. The sample holds around 650,000 distinct CDR3 sequences, 32% seen once. The data belong to a study of blood T cells in healthy people across ages. The CDR3 spans 14 residues. Trimming removed 7 bases from V and 4 bases from J; junction bases left unmatched: 4. Per the germline V gene, CDR1 is MNHEY and CDR2 is SMNVEV (reference sequence). Study outcomes and limitations: Roughly linear declines in TCR beta diversity per million T cells occurred with age. The authors considered diversity estimates from one million T cells to be underestimates.

In each sample, at least 6.5 million PBMCs were isolated. V gene TRBV27 combines with J gene TRBJ2-3; 11 bases are shared with TRBD2. The sequencing sample was made of blood. This receptor was obtained from an elderly woman in good health. This chain's CDR3 is CASKTSGKSDTQYF. CDR3 DNA sequence: TGTGCCAGCAAGACTAGCGGGAAATCAGATACGCAGTATTTT.